This TCR beta chain was sequenced in a study of cytotoxic CD8 clonotypes in ibrutinib-treated CLL. The table came from immunoSEQ multiplex PCR; TCRdb's copy has only in-frame clones and leaves some out. The sample has about 160,000 clones, 84% seen once. The length of the CDR3 is 13 residues. Per the germline V gene, CDR1 is MNHEY and CDR2 is SMNVEV (reference sequence). V was shortened by 2 bases and J by 4 bases, with 8 bases between the two germline ends. The receptor was isolated from a human donor with chronic lymphocytic leukemia. The V call is TRBV27, the J call TRBJ1-2; no clear D gene. The sequenced sample was PBMCs, obtained after 24 months of ibrutinib treatment. The CDR3 loop reads CASSLPGGYGYTF. CDR3 DNA: TGTGCCAGCAGTTTACCAGGAGGCTATGGCTACACCTTC.